This TCR beta chain stems from a study of shared clonotypes between healthy human individuals. Clones were read by immunoSEQ multiplex PCR, and TCRdb kept only the in-frame ones, dropping some. This sample has fewer than 2.5 million clones, with over 85% found just once. Turning to this clone: The target antigen is unknown.

There are 19 residues in the CDR3. Germline V gene data show CDR1 as SGHRS and CDR2 as YFSETQ. J lost 0 bases, V lost 0 bases, and 9 bases had no gene match. Points from the study as a whole: Non-shared clonotypes were found to have lower generation probabilities than the clonotypes that were shared by all four of the sorted-subset donors.

The chain is built from TRBV5-1 and TRBJ2-6, with TRBD1 identical over 7 bases. Sequencing was performed on naive CD4+ T cells from PBMCs. Indicated subset: CD45RA+ positively selected. This TCR was sampled from a man in his late teens or twenties in good health. Some clones in this sample may be carry-over from other donors' samples. The CDR3 loop is CASSLDRGRSSSGANVLTF. The CDR3 coding sequence is TGCGCCAGCAGCTTGGACAGGGGACGGTCTAGCTCTGGGGCCAACGTCCTGACTTTC.